Below, 23 T cell receptor beta chains from the same sample are listed, as sequenced in a study of T cell repertoires in cytomegalovirus infection. For these receptors, no antigen is known. TCRdb recomputed calls from the reads with MiXCR, one row per CDR3 protein. The sample shows about 900,000 distinct CDR3 sequences, more than 25% of them seen only once. The material sequenced was cultured CD8+ T cells from PBMCs, taken from culture after CMV antigen stimulation. These receptors originate from a human donor in good health (CMV status not recorded). Some clones in this sample may be carry-over from other donors' samples.

V and J are TRBV6-6 and TRBJ1-3; perhaps TRBD1 as D (6 bases). Looked up from germline, CDR1 is MNHNY and CDR2 is SVGAGI (reference sequence). This CDR3 has 17 amino acids. V lost 0 bases to trimming and J lost 1 base, with 13 bases between them. The CDR3 here is CASSYSSRGASGNTIYF. The CDR3 DNA sequence: TGTGCCAGCAGTTACTCGAGTCGGGGGGCGTCTGGAAACACCATATATTTT.

The chain recombines TRBV5-6 with TRBJ1-3; tentatively, D is TRBD1 (5 bases). Germline V gene sequence: CDR1 SGHDT, CDR2 YYEEEE. This CDR3 contains 14 residues. Trimming took off 0 bases at V and 5 bases at J, with 9 bases between the two ends. The CDR3 coding sequence is TGTGCCAGCAGCTTGGGGAGGGGTCGAAACACCATATATTTT. Translating gives CASSLGRGRNTIYF.

The V gene is TRBV11-2, the J gene TRBJ2-2, with 9 bases fitting TRBD1. The CDR3 is made up of 16 amino acids. The V gene's germline CDR1 is SGHAT and CDR2 FQNNGV. V gave up 6 bases and J gave up 0 bases; unmatched junction bases: 5. The CDR3 nucleotides are TGTGCCAGCAGGCGGGGACAGGGCTCGAACACCGGGGAGCTGTTTTTT. Protein: CASRRGQGSNTGELFF.

V usage is TRBV10-3 and J usage is TRBJ2-2, with TRBD2 matching 13 bases. The CDR3 has 17 amino acids. From germline, CDR1 is ENHRY and CDR2 SYGVKD. V trimming: 10 bases; J trimming: 2 bases; junction bases outside the gene matches: 10. The CDR3 loop is CATPRLAGGVNTGELFF. The CDR3 DNA follows: TGTGCCACCCCTCGACTAGCGGGGGGTGTAAACACCGGGGAGCTGTTTTTT.

Comment on this clonotype: Compared with germline, one end of the junction differs, possibly owing to a read error. CDR3 residues: CASSRSPF. The CDR3 DNA follows: TGCGCCAGCAGCCGCTCTCCCTTC. The chain carries TRBV4-1 and TRBJ1-2; D remains ambiguous. Germline CDR1 MGHRA, CDR2 YSYEKL. The CDR3 sequence is 8 residues long.

The chain employs TRBV6-1 and TRBJ1-5; TRBD1 might be the D (5 bases). CDR1 and CDR2 from the germline V gene are MNHNS and SASEGT. V was shortened by 4 bases and J by 1 base, with 14 bases between the two germline ends. This CDR3 is 16 amino acids long. The CDR3 region has the DNA TGTGCCAGCAGTGCGGGACTTCGATTCAGCAATCAGCCCCAGCATTTT. Its protein is CASSAGLRFSNQPQHF.

CDR3 region: CASSSEGGNYGYTF. CDR3 nucleotide sequence: TGTGCCAGTAGTAGTGAGGGGGGAAACTATGGCTACACCTTC. J is TRBJ1-2 and V is TRBV19, with D perhaps TRBD1 (6 bases). Trimming shortened V by 4 bases and J by 2 bases, and 11 bases separated the two germline ends. This CDR3 contains 14 residues. CDR1 and CDR2 from the germline V gene are LNHDA and SQIVND (reference sequence).

The V and J genes are TRBV7-9 and TRBJ2-7; 13 bases line up with TRBD2. In germline, CDR1 is SEHNR, CDR2 FQNEAQ (reference sequence). The length of the CDR3 is 18 residues. J was trimmed by 2 bases and V by 4 bases; bases with no gene match: 11. CDR3 amino acids: CASSSDLRLAGGPYEQYF. In nucleotides, the CDR3 is TGTGCCAGCAGCTCCGACCTGAGACTAGCGGGGGGCCCCTACGAGCAGTACTTC. Variable domain in full (rest from reference TRBV7-9 and TRBJ2-7): DTGVSQNPRHKITKRGQNVTFRCDPISEHNRLYWYRQTLGQGPEFLTYFQNEAQLEKSRLLSDRFSAERPKGSFSTLEIQRTEQGDSAMYLCASSSDLRLAGGPYEQYFGPGTRLTVT.

The chain recombines TRBV27 with TRBJ1-2; no firm D call. The V end was cut by 10 bases, the J end by 1 base, with 10 bases between. The CDR3 contains 12 residues. The V gene's germline CDR1 is MNHEY and CDR2 SMNVEV (reference sequence). The CDR3 loop is CATYGLNYGYTF. Written as DNA, the CDR3 is TGTGCCACCTACGGGCTTAACTATGGCTACACCTTC.

In the case of this clonotype: Sequence at one end of the junction differs from germline and may be a read error. The rearrangement uses TRBV4-2 and TRBJ2-1; 10 nucleotides line up with TRBD2. The CDR3 is 14 amino acids. In germline, CDR1 is LGHNA, CDR2 YNFKEQ. CDR3 residues: CVSSQAERGGQSFF. The CDR3 coding sequence is TGTGTCAGCAGCCAAGCGGAGCGGGGGGGCCAATCCTTCTTC.

The CDR3 region has the DNA TGTGCCAGCAGTTTGCAGGAGGGAACTGAAGCTTTCTTT. Amino acids: CASSLQEGTEAFF. The V call is TRBV27, the J call TRBJ1-1, with D unclear. Germline CDR1 reads MNHEY; CDR2 reads SMNVEV (reference sequence). Trimming removed 3 bases at V and 5 bases at J, with 10 bases between. The CDR3 extends over 13 amino acids.

This clonotype was detected a few times. The chain has TRBV4-1 and TRBJ2-1; 12 bases align to TRBD2. Losses at the gene ends were 1 base for V and 8 bases for J; bases not matched to a gene: 9. This CDR3 comprises 17 residues. Germline V gene lookup returns CDR1 MGHRA and CDR2 YSYEKL. The CDR3 DNA follows: TGCGCCAGCAGCCAAGGTCTTTCTAGCGGGGGGGCCCATGAGCAGTTCTTC. Translation: CASSQGLSSGGAHEQFF.

With respect to this clonotype: A read error may produce the germline difference seen at one junction end. V usage is TRBV7-2 and J usage is TRBJ2-1, with D possibly being TRBD1 (6 bases). Germline-derived CDR1 and CDR2 are SGHTA and FQGNSA. CDR3 length: 13 residues. The DNA for the CDR3 is TGTGCCAACAGCTTTCTAGGGGGCAATGAGCAGTTCTTC. The encoded protein is CANSFLGGNEQFF.

The table lists this clonotype with a few counts. The chain employs TRBV28 and TRBJ1-2; perhaps TRBD1 as D (6 bases). The germline CDR1 and CDR2 sequences are MDHEN and SYDVKM. V lost 6 bases to trimming and J lost 7 bases, with 15 bases between them. This CDR3 has 13 amino acids. The CDR3 region is CASRLGHRAGYTF. CDR3 in DNA: TGTGCCAGCAGGCTGGGGCACAGGGCTGGCTACACCTTC.

In its sample, this clonotype was seen a few times. CDR3 loop: CATSAPSRGFTEAFF. CDR3 DNA: TGTGCCACCAGTGCCCCGTCCCGCGGGTTCACTGAAGCTTTCTTT. This chain uses TRBV24-1 with TRBJ1-1; D is unclear. The germline V gene has CDR1 KGHDR and CDR2 SFDVKD. V was cut by 5 bases and J by 4 bases, with 16 bases left in between. This CDR3 has 15 residues.

There are many counts of this clonotype. The chain couples TRBV7-2 to TRBJ2-7; maybe TRBD1 (6 bases). Trimming left V 5 bases short and J 7 bases short, with 18 bases between. CDR3 length: 14 residues. Germline loops: CDR1 SGHTA, CDR2 FQGNSA. CDR3 loop: CASSLQGYYDEQYF. CDR3 nucleotides: TGTGCCAGCAGCCTACAGGGATATTACGATGAGCAGTACTTC.

The chain is built from TRBV7-8 and TRBJ2-7; tentatively, D is TRBD1 or TRBD2 (5 bases each). Germline V CDR1 and CDR2: SGHVS, FQNEAQ. V lost 2 bases and J lost 0, with 11 bases in between. The CDR3 is 15 residues long. The DNA of the CDR3 is TGTGCCAGCAGCTTAACGAGGGGATCCTCCTACGAGCAGTACGTC. Translating it yields CASSLTRGSSYEQYV.

In its sample, this clonotype was seen a few times. Written as DNA, the CDR3 is TGCAGCGTTGAAGGGCTTAAGCTAGTTGGCAATGAGCAGTTCTTC. Its protein is CSVEGLKLVGNEQFF. The gene calls are TRBV29-1 and TRBJ2-1; D gene unclear. The CDR3 is 15 residues long. Trimming left V 1 base short and J 6 bases short, with 16 bases between. Per the germline V gene, CDR1 is SQVTM and CDR2 is ANQGSEA.

This clonotype has a single count. The CDR3 DNA reads as TGTGCCAGCCTCCGGAGCATTTACGGGAATTCACCCCTCCACTTT. It yields the protein CASLRSIYGNSPLHF. V is TRBV28 and J is TRBJ1-6; D is uncertain. Between the trimmed V and J ends, which lost 8 bases and 7 bases, there was a span of 18 bases. The CDR3 contains 15 residues. The germline CDR1 and CDR2 sequences are MDHEN and SYDVKM.

In this sample, this clonotype turned up a few times. This chain joins TRBV6-1 and TRBJ2-3; TRBD2 aligns across 16 bases. The V segment lost 5 bases and the J segment 3 bases; nucleotides outside the gene matches: 5. Germline CDR1 is MNHNS and CDR2 is SASEGT. The CDR3 is made up of 17 amino acids. For the CDR3, the DNA is TGTGCCAGCAGTTTGGGACTAGCGGGGGGGCCTACAGATACGCAGTATTTT. Protein product: CASSLGLAGGPTDTQYF.

This clonotype was seen at least ten times. The V gene is TRBV7-9, the J gene TRBJ2-7; perhaps TRBD1 as D (6 bases). The CDR3 spans 15 residues. Germline assignment: CDR1 SEHNR and CDR2 FQNEAQ (reference sequence). V lost 5 bases and J lost 3, with 17 bases in between. The CDR3 DNA reads TGTGCCAGCAGCGCCCCGGACAGCTTTCTCTACGAGCAGTACTTC. Its translation is CASSAPDSFLYEQYF.

This clonotype occurred many times. The CDR3 loop is CASSPIPLSTDTQYF. The CDR3 DNA reads as TGTGCCAGCAGCCCCATCCCACTGAGCACAGATACGCAGTATTTT. The genes are TRBV7-2 and TRBJ2-3; D not resolved. Looked up from germline, CDR1 is SGHTA and CDR2 is FQGNSA. V lost 5 bases and J lost 0, with 12 bases in between. This CDR3 spans 15 amino acids.

The rearrangement links TRBV6-1 to TRBJ2-1, with a weak D call TRBD2 (6 bases). Trimming stripped 6 bases from V and 1 base from J, with 16 bases between. The CDR3 has 16 amino acids. Per germline, CDR1 MNHNS and CDR2 SASEGT. CDR3 nucleotides: TGTGCCAGCAGCCAGAGGGACTTACTGTCCTACAATGAGCAGTTCTTC. This translates into CASSQRDLLSYNEQFF.